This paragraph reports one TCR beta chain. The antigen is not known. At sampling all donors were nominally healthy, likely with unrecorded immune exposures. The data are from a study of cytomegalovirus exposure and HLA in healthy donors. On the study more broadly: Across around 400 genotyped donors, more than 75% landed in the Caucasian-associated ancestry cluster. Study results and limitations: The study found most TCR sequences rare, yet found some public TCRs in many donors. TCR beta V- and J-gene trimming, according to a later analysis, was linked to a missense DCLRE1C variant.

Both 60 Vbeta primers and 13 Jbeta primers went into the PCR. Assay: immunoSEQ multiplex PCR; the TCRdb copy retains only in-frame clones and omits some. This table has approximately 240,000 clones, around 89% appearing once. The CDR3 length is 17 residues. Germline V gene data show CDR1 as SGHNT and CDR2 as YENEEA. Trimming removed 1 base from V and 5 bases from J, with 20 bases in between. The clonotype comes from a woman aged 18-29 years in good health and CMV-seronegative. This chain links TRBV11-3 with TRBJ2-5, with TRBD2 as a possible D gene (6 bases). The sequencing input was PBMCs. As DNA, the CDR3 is TGTGCCAGCAGCTTAGGTCATTGGGGGGTGAGCGAGGAGACCCAGTACTTC. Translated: CASSLGHWGVSEETQYF.